This T cell receptor (beta chain) appears in the sequencing data of a study of T cell responses to AZD1222 COVID-19 vaccine. Points from the study as a whole: The study reported that nearly half of spike-specific TCRs target unmutated variant regions. At baseline, seropositivity was found in only 5 to 7 AZD1222 recipients. Donors, mostly white British, included more females; clonal diversity was possibly underestimated.

Points on this clone: What it recognizes is unknown.

Second-dose groups at about 4 or about 12 weeks were pooled. Method: immunoSEQ multiplex PCR; TCRdb's copy keeps in-frame clones and lacks some. There are 86,000 or so clones in the sample; around 84% occur only once, and about 6% lies in the top ten. The CDR3 spans 17 residues. Looked up from germline, CDR1 is MNHEY and CDR2 is SMNVEV (reference sequence). V shed 4 bases and J shed 4 bases, with 22 bases lying between them. The sequence derives from an adult who received the AZD1222 COVID-19 vaccine. This sample comprised peripheral blood, obtained 28 days after the second AZD1222 dose. The rearrangement joins TRBV27 to TRBJ2-5, with TRBD2 as a possible D gene (7 bases). The CDR3 loop reads CASSSQFSWGGAETQYF. In DNA form, the CDR3 reads TGTGCCAGCAGTTCTCAATTCTCCTGGGGGGGCGCAGAGACCCAGTACTTC.